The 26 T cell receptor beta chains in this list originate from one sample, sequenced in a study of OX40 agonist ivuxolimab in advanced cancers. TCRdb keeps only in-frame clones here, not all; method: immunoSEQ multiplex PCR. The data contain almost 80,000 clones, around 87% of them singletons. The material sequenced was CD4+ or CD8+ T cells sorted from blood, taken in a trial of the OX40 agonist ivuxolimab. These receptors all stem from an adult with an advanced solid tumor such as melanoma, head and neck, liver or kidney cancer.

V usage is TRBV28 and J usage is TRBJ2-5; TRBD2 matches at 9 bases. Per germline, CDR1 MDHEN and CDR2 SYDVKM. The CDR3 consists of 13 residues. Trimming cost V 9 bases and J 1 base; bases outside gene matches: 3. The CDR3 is CASLAGPQETQYF. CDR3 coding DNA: TGTGCCAGTCTAGCGGGACCCCAAGAGACCCAGTACTTC.

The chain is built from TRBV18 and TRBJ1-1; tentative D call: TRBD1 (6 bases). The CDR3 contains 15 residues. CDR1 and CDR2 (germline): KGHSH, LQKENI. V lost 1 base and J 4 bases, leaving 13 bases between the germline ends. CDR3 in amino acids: CASSPQDKGGTEAFF. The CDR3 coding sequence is TGTGCCAGCTCACCACAGGACAAGGGGGGCACTGAAGCTTTCTTT.

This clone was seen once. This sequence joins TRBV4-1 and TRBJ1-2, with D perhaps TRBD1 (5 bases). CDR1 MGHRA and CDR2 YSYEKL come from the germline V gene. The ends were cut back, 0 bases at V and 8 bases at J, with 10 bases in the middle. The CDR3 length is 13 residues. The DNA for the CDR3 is TGCGCCAGCAGCCAAGATTACTGGGGCGGCTACACCTTC. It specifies CASSQDYWGGYTF.

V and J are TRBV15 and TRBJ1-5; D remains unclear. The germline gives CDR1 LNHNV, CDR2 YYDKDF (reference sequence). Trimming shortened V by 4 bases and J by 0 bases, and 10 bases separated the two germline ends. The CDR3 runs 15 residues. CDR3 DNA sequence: TGTGCCACCAGCACTAAACGCTATAGCAATCAGCCCCAGCATTTT. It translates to CATSTKRYSNQPQHF.

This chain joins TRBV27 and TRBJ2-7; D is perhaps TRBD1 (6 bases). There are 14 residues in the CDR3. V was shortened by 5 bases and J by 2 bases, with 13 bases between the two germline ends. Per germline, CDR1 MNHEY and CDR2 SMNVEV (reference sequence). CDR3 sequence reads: CASSPQGQAYEQYF. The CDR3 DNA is TGTGCCAGCAGTCCTCAGGGACAAGCCTACGAGCAGTACTTC.

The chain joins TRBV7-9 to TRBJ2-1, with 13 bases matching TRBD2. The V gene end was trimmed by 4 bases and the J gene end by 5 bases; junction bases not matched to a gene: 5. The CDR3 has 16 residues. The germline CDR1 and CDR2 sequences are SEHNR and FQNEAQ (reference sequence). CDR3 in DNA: TGTGCCAGCAGCTCCCGCGGGACTAGCGGGAACAATGAGCAGTTCTTC. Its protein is CASSSRGTSGNNEQFF. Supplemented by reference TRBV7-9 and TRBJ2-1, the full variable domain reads DTGVSQNPRHKITKRGQNVTFRCDPISEHNRLYWYRQTLGQGPEFLTYFQNEAQLEKSRLLSDRFSAERPKGSFSTLEIQRTEQGDSAMYLCASSSRGTSGNNEQFFGPGTRLTVL.

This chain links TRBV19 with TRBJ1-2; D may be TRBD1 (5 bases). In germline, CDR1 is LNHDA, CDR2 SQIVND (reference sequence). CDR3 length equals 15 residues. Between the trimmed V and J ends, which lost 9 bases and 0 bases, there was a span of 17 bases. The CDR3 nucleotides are TGTGCCAGCTTACCAACAGGTGGAGCTAACTATGGCTACACCTTC. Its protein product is CASLPTGGANYGYTF.

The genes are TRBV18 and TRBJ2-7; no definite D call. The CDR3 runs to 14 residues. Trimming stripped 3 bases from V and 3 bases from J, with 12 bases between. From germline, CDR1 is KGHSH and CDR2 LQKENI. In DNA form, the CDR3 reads TGTGCCAGCTCACCCTCGCAAGAAGTCTACGAGCAGTACTTC. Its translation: CASSPSQEVYEQYF.

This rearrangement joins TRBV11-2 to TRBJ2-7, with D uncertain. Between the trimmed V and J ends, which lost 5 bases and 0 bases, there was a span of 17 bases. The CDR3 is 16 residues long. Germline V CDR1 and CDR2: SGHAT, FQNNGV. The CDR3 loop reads CASSPDLIISSYEQYF. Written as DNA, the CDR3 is TGTGCCAGCAGCCCCGACTTGATAATAAGCTCCTACGAGCAGTACTTC.

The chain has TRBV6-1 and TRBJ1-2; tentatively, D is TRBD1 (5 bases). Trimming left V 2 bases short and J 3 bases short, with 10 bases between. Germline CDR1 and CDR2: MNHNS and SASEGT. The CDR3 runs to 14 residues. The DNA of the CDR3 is TGTGCCAGCAGTGAACAGACAGAATACTATGGCTACACCTTC. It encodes CASSEQTEYYGYTF.

The CDR3 nucleotides read TGTGCCAGCAGCGTAGTAACAGGGGGGAACACTGAAGCTTTCTTT. Translation: CASSVVTGGNTEAFF. This chain joins TRBV9 and TRBJ1-1, with TRBD1 identical over 8 bases. The CDR3 is 15 amino acids. Looked up from germline, CDR1 is SGDLS and CDR2 is YYNGEE. V lost 0 bases, J lost 1 base, and 2 bases stayed unmatched.

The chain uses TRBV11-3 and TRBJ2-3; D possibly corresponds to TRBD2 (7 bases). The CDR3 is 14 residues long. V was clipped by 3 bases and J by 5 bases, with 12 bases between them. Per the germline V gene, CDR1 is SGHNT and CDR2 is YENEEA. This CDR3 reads CASSLEGGGDTQYF. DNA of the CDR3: TGTGCCAGCAGCTTGGAGGGAGGGGGAGATACGCAGTATTTT.

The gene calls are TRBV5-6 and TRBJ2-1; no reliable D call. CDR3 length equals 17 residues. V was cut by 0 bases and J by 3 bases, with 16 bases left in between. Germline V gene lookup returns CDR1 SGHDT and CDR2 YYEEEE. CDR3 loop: CASSLVRSVFGYNEQFF. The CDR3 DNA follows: TGTGCCAGCAGCTTGGTTCGGTCCGTCTTCGGCTACAATGAGCAGTTCTTC.

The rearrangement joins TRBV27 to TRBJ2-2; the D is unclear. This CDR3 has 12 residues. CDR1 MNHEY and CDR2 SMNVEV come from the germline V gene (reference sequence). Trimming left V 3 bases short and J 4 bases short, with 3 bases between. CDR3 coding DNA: TGTGCCAGCAGTTTTAGCACCGGGGAGCTGTTTTTT. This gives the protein CASSFSTGELFF.

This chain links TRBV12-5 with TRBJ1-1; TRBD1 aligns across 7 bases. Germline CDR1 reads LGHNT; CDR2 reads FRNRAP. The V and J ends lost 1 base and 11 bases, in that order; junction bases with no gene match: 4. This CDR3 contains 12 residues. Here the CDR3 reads CASGLGQGGAFF. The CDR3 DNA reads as TGTGCTAGTGGTTTGGGACAGGGTGGGGCTTTCTTT.

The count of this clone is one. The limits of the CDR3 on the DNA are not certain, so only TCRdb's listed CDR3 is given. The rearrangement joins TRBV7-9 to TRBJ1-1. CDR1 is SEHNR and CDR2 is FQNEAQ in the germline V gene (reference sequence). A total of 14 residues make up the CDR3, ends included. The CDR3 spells CASSFGSGQAEAFF.

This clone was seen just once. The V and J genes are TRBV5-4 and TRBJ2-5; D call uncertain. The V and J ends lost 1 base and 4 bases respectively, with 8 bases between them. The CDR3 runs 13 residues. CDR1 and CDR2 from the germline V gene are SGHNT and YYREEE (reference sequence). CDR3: CASSLKDRETQYF. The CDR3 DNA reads TGTGCCAGCAGCTTGAAGGATAGAGAGACCCAGTACTTC.

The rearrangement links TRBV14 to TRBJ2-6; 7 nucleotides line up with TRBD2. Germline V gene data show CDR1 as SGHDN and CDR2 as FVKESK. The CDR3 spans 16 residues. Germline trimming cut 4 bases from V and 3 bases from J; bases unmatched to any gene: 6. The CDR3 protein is CASSPPIAGGANVLTF. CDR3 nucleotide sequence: TGTGCCAGCAGCCCTCCAATAGCGGGTGGGGCCAACGTCCTGACTTTC.

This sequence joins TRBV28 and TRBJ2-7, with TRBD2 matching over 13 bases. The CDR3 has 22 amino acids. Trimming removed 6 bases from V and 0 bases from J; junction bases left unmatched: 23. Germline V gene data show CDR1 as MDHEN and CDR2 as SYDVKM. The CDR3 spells CASSPGGVGGLAGAWSSYEQYF. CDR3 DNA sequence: TGTGCCAGCAGCCCAGGGGGCGTAGGAGGACTAGCGGGAGCCTGGAGCTCCTACGAGCAGTACTTC.

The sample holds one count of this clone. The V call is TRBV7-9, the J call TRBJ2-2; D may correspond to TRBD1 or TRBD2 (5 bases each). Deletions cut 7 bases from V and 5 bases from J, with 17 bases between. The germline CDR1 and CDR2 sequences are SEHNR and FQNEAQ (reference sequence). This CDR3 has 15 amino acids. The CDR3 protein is CASTSGPIGTGELFF. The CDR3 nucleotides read TGTGCCAGCACTTCGGGACCAATCGGTACCGGGGAGCTGTTTTTT.

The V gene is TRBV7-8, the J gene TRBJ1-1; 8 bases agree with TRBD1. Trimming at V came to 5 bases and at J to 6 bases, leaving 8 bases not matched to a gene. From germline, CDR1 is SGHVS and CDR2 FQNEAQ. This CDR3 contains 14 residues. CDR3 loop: CASSTWTGFSEAFF. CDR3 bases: TGTGCCAGCAGCACCTGGACAGGGTTTTCTGAAGCTTTCTTT.

CDR3 residues: CASSVEDRGLGNQPQHF. CDR3 sequence (DNA): TGTGCCAGCAGTGTAGAGGACAGGGGGCTTGGGAATCAGCCCCAGCATTTT. The chain couples TRBV6-1 to TRBJ1-5, with TRBD1 identical over 11 bases. J lost 4 bases, V lost 4 bases, and 9 bases had no gene match. The CDR3 totals 17 residues. The germline V gene encodes CDR1 MNHNS and CDR2 SASEGT.

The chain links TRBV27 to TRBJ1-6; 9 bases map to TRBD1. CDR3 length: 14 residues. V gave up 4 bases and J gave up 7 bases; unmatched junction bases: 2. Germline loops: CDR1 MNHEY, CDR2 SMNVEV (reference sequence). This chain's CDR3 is CASSSGTGNSPLHF. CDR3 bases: TGTGCCAGCAGTTCTGGGACAGGGAATTCACCCCTCCACTTT.

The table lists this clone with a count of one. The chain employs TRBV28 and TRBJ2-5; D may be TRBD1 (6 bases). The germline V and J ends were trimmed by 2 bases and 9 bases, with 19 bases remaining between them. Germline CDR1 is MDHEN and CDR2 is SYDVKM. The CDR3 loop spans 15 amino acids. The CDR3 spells CASSLEGEWWSAQYF. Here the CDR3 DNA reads TGTGCCAGCAGTTTAGAGGGGGAGTGGTGGTCCGCCCAGTACTTC.

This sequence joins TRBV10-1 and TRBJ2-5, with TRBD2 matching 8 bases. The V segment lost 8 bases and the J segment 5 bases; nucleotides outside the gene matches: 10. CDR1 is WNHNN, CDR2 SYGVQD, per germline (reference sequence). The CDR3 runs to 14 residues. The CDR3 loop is CASAAGVTGETQYF. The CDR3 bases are TGCGCCAGCGCAGCGGGAGTCACGGGTGAGACCCAGTACTTC.

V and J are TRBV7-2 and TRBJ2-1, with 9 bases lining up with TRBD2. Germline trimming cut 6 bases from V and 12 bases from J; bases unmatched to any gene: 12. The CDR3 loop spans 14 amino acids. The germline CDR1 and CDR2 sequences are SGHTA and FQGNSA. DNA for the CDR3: TGTGCCAGCAGAAGGACTAGCGCAGAATCAGGGCAGTTCTTC. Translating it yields CASRRTSAESGQFF.